The source of this T cell receptor (beta chain) is a study of PD-L1 blockade in urothelial cancer. The germline gives CDR1 KGHSH, CDR2 LQKENI. The CDR3 totals 14 residues. V was shortened by 3 bases and J by 1 base, with 9 bases between the two germline ends. Time point given: pretreatment peripheral blood. Per-patient samples, pretreatment and on-treatment, numbered 1 to 8. Synthetic templates analogous to TCR were spiked into all PCRs individually. The table came from immunoSEQ multiplex PCR; TCRdb's copy has only in-frame clones and leaves some out. Of about 95,000 clones in the sample, around 90% are singletons; the top ten hold 2% to 2.5%.

The chain recombines TRBV18 with TRBJ1-1; a possible D gene is TRBD1 (5 bases). This clonotype was obtained from a man in his 60s with urothelial cancer. This specimen was PBMCs, taken around atezolizumab (anti-PD-L1) treatment. The CDR3 protein is CASSPRQSNTEAFF. In nucleotides, the CDR3 is TGTGCCAGCTCACCGAGACAGTCGAACACTGAAGCTTTCTTT.